This TCR beta chain was captured by sequencing in a study of siplizumab effects on memory and regulatory T cells. Study-wide results and limits: Relative to controls at roughly 27%, mappable alloreactive CD4+ clones exhibited a mean Treg-derived proportion of less than 70% with siplizumab.

V was shortened by 4 bases and J by 8 bases, with 15 bases between the two germline ends. This CDR3 contains 13 residues. Germline CDR1 reads SGHDT; CDR2 reads YYEEEE. The data were produced by immunoSEQ multiplex PCR, yet TCRdb's version contains in-frame clones alone and is incomplete. The table lists some 100,000 clones, approximately 97% of them singletons. Details on this clone: Its antigen is not known.

V is TRBV5-6 and J is TRBJ1-1; D may be TRBD1 (5 bases). The TCR was taken from a human donor in good health. Material: naive CD4+ T cells sorted from blood. The DNA of the CDR3 is TGTGCCAGCAGCGCAAGCAGGGACGCCGAAGCTTTCTTT. This sequence encodes CASSASRDAEAFF. The whole variable domain, filled in from reference TRBV5-6 and TRBJ1-1, reads DAGVTQSPTHLIKTRGQQVTLRCSPKSGHDTVSWYQQALGQGPQFIFQYYEEEERQRGNFPDRFSGHQFPNYSSELNVNALLLGDSALYLCASSASRDAEAFFGQGTRLTVV.